This T cell receptor (beta chain) is from a study of cytomegalovirus exposure and HLA in healthy donors. The repertoire was sequenced with immunoSEQ multiplex PCR; TCRdb's copy has only in-frame clones and lacks some. The sample lists about 120,000 clones; around 87% were seen once. A remark on this clone: No antigen is known for it.

Trimming stripped 1 base from V and 6 bases from J, with 15 bases between. CDR3 length: 16 residues. The germline gives CDR1 LGHNA, CDR2 YSLEER. Study observations and caveats: In vitro assays verified that a few CMV-associated chains recognized CMV antigens specifically.

Sequenced input: PBMCs. The chain employs TRBV4-3 and TRBJ2-2, with a weak D call TRBD1 (7 bases). The receptor was isolated from a woman in her twenties or thirties in good health and CMV-seropositive. CDR3 sequence (DNA): TGCGCCAGCAGCCAAGTAGCGGCAGGGGGATCCGGGGAGCTGTTTTTT. Encoded protein: CASSQVAAGGSGELFF.